This is a list of T cell receptor beta chains from one sample in a study of cytomegalovirus exposure and HLA in healthy donors. Sequencing was performed with immunoSEQ multiplex PCR; in TCRdb, only in-frame clones are kept and a portion is missing. The table shows about 220,000 clones, with around 80% occurring only once. The specimen sequenced was PBMCs. The receptors originated from a woman between 40 and 50 years old in good health and CMV-seropositive. CDR3s leave out the opening cysteine and the closing phenylalanine or tryptophan. The order of the fields is V gene, CDR3 length, J gene, clone size, CDR3 protein. Expanded clones get a size class; other rows say once, few or many, or leave the size out.

TRBV5-4	14	TRBJ2-2	-	ASSLDQRGKGGELF
TRBV29-1	12	TRBJ1-2	-	SVVDRPEGHGYT
TRBV5-6	15	TRBJ2-3	-	ASSPGGRTSGTDTQY
TRBV7-9	12	TRBJ1-5	-	ASSSSENYQPQH
TRBV5-1	13	TRBJ2-1	-	ASSFTSGRRNEQF
TRBV11-2	10	TRBJ1-1	few	ASSLAGGVAF
TRBV6-6	11	TRBJ1-2	-	ASSTGEGYGYT
TRBV7-8	14	TRBJ2-1	-	ASSPSSFTGANEQF
TRBV6-4	11	TRBJ1-2	-	AGPGQVGGGYT
TRBV27	13	TRBJ1-2	few	ASSPGQGLYYGYT
TRBV9	15	TRBJ2-4	-	ASSVYGQGVTKNIQY
TRBV7-9	13	TRBJ1-4	-	ASSWAGQANEKLF
TRBV25-1	15	TRBJ1-1	-	ASSPWGTGTMNTEAF
TRBV4-2	17	TRBJ2-5	-	ASSQDERGTGGVRETQY
TRBV6-5	11	TRBJ1-2	-	ASSYSPYEGYT
TRBV7-3	14	TRBJ2-7	-	ASSLPQTARQYEQY
TRBV19	15	TRBJ1-5	-	ASSPGTGGFSNQPQH
TRBV5-4	11	TRBJ1-2	once	AGSLARTYGYT
TRBV7-7	18	TRBJ1-5	-	ASSFHPRQVNSYSNQPQH
TRBV30	11	TRBJ2-5	-	AWSGIRGETQY
TRBV7-2	14	TRBJ2-1	few	ASSLAGGRAYNEQF
TRBV5-4	14	TRBJ1-1	-	ASSFGSGTGNTEAF
TRBV7-2	11	TRBJ1-1	-	ASSLVSLREAF
TRBV4-1	14	TRBJ1-1	-	ASSRAGGTGNPEAF
TRBV7-2	12	TRBJ2-1	-	ASSPLGLQNEQF
TRBV2	9	TRBJ1-1	-	ASSAGSEAF
TRBV23-1	17	TRBJ2-2	-	ASSQPPGGRGRSAGELF
TRBV9	13	TRBJ2-1	-	ASSVGLAGYNEQF
TRBV9	12	TRBJ1-1	-	ASSAGQGVTEAF
TRBV6-5	13	-	-	ASSKTGTASYEQY
TRBV4-2	13	TRBJ1-5	-	ASSLDSDRHQPQH
TRBV13	13	TRBJ2-7	-	ASSSGRESSYEQY
TRBV7-2	11	TRBJ2-1	-	ASSLQLYNEQF
TRBV4-3	13	TRBJ2-2	-	ASSRQGTNTGELF
TRBV10-3	13	TRBJ1-5	-	ATWTGVASNQPQH
TRBV15	13	TRBJ1-1	-	ATSRAVSMNTEAF
TRBV18	13	TRBJ1-2	-	ASSLGDGANYGYT
TRBV2	15	TRBJ2-3	-	ASSVGAGGFGTDTQY
TRBV7-2	10	TRBJ2-3	-	ASRGEGDTQY
TRBV12-5	15	TRBJ1-5	-	ASGLERRAGSNQPQH
TRBV6-5	12	TRBJ1-1	-	ASSYSHRGTEAF
TRBV4-3	12	TRBJ2-5	-	ASSPGLGEGTQY
TRBV5-1	13	TRBJ2-1	-	ATRLGTNQDNEQF
TRBV6-1	11	TRBJ1-6	-	ASRDRINSPLH
TRBV30	11	TRBJ1-3	-	AWTKGYGSTIY
TRBV15	13	TRBJ2-1	-	ATSRGGLADNEQF
TRBV6-5	12	TRBJ1-1	-	ASRRDRGRTEAF
TRBV10-2	13	TRBJ2-5	-	ASSPSGRGQETQY
TRBV12-5	12	TRBJ1-2	once	ASGPREGEGGYT
TRBV6-1	12	TRBJ1-3	-	AISQGSSGNTIY
TRBV7-9	12	TRBJ1-2	-	ASSLTGGNYGYT
TRBV5-4	12	TRBJ1-2	-	ASSSGQGPIFYT
TRBV5-1	12	TRBJ2-7	-	ASSWGQDAYEQY